The subject of this entry is one T cell receptor (beta chain). Its antigen remains unidentified. No base-level quality is on record; no much larger clone is a single base apart. The source of the sample is a study of human T cells and chemical hapten exposure (dated by TCRdb to the early 2020s). As for the study more broadly: For sensitization, 2% DPC in acetone was applied to a 2 cm by 2 cm area of upper inner arm skin. Throughout the study period of approximately 23 weeks, patients also received therapeutic DPC doses to the scalp every week. Blood samples were taken from patients before sensitization (week 0) and at 2, 6 and about 24 weeks after DPC sensitization. Libraries were combined into a pool for sequencing, and differences in TCR yield between samples came mainly from small differences in library volumes within the pool. Patch testing on the upper back used Finn chambers containing 0.01% DPC, with scoring done after 6 days according to International Contact Dermatitis Research Group standards. In alopecia patients, the study followed how the peripheral blood TCR repertoire changed in vivo over primary and secondary sensitization to diphenylcyclopropenone (DPC), a hapten. The patient cohort, mostly female, included alopecia areata with under or over 50% scalp involvement, alopecia totalis and alopecia universalis. Under 30 alopecia patients gave blood for TCR sequencing at one to four time points (pre-sensitization, 2, 6 and 24 weeks). Paper-wide results and their limitations: Significantly more large CDR3 similarity clusters were formed by expanded TCRs than by pre-sensitization or healthy control sets, consistent with antigen-driven responses. DPC sensitization did not change the number of TCRs with a frequency above 1 in 1000, and there was no evidence of changes in global repertoire structure. Repeated subsampling changed both the strength of the expansion versus patch-test correlation and the threshold at which that correlation became significant. All patients had alopecia, a presumed autoimmune disease, so their immune response might differ from that of healthy individuals. Patch test score was positively correlated with the number of PT1 expanded TCRs, with significance at thresholds 8, 16 and 32 but not at 4.

The CDR3 covers 18 residues, taking in both the cysteine and the phenylalanine. Just the 54-base CDR3 DNA is kept, in frame starting at base 1. V loses 3 bases at its end and J loses 3 bases; junction bases beyond the gene matches: 11. The CDR1 and CDR2 encoded by the germline V gene (reference sequence) are LNHDA and SQIVND. Read against the paper, the sample's time point label means: patch test 3, about 24 weeks after DPC sensitization. The sample's treatment or condition label, in plain terms: therapeutic diphenylcyclopropenone sensitization with weekly scalp DPC. At each patch-test visit, blood was drawn before the patch test was applied. To be eligible, patients had to be aged 18 to 70, diagnosed with alopecia and judged suitable for DPC therapy, while pregnant patients were excluded. Unfractionated whole blood was collected in Tempus Blood RNA tubes, and total RNA was extracted from that blood.

Receptors were amplified or captured by RACE. TCRdb names NextSeq 500 as the instrument used. During library preparation, unique molecular identifiers were attached to individual cDNA molecules so that TCRs could be counted quantitatively and reproducibly. Each blood RNA sample was used to sequence both TCR alpha and TCR beta chains. The paper's processing steps were these. The median number of TCRs per sample was around 100,000, ranging from 23,224 to 690,600. V, J and CDR3 annotation of the TCR reads was performed with the Decombinator software suite. To make PS versus PT1 abundance plots, every sample was subsampled to the same number of TCRs (28,000). Expanded TCRs were defined as absent before sensitization and observed at least eight times at the 2-week time point. TCRdb redid the processing of the public reads, applying fastp at Q25 and MiXCR, and retained in-frame beta chains. Rows with one shared CDR3 protein collapse into an entry with the most common genes and DNA. These V and J calls originate from TCRdb's pipeline instead of the authors' own analysis. The sample table holds over 65,000 distinct CDR3 sequences, of which roughly 10% were seen once. The ten biggest clones cover approximately 1.5% of the sample.

This TCR was recovered from a woman aged 45-65 years with alopecia areata. Some clones in this sample may be carry-over from other donors' samples. The sequencing used whole blood, collected in connection with sensitization to the hapten diphenylcyclopropenone (DPC). The chain is encoded by TRBV19 joined to TRBJ2-3; 11 nucleotides in the junction match TRBD2. The CDR3 loop reads CASSIDLASGRRTDTQYF. The sequenced DNA is TGTGCCAGTAGTATTGATTTGGCTAGCGGGAGGAGAACAGATACGCAGTATTTT.